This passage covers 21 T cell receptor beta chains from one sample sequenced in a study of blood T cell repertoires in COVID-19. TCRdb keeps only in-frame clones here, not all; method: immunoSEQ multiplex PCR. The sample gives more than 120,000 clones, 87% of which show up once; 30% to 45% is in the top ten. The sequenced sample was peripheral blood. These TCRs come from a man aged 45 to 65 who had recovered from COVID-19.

For the CDR3, the DNA is TGTGCCAGCAGTAGCCTTCGGGACAGCGGCGGCCAAAACATTCAGTACTTC. Translation: CASSSLRDSGGQNIQYF. The V and J genes are TRBV28 and TRBJ2-4; 7 nucleotides agree with TRBD1. Trimming cost V 5 bases and J 5 bases; bases outside gene matches: 15. The CDR3 covers 17 residues. Germline V lookup: CDR1 MDHEN, CDR2 SYDVKM.

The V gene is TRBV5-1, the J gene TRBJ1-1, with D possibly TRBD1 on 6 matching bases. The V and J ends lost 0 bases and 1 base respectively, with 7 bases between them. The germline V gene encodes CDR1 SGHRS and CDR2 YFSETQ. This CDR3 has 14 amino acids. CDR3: CASSLEGGNTEAFF. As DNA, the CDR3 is TGCGCCAGCAGCTTGGAAGGGGGGAACACTGAAGCTTTCTTT.

The CDR3 DNA reads as TGTGCCAGCTCCCGATTACAGGGTAAACTGTTTTTT. This gives the protein CASSRLQGKLFF. The chain combines TRBV18 with TRBJ1-4; a weak D match, TRBD1 (6 bases). CDR1 KGHSH and CDR2 LQKENI come from the germline V gene. This CDR3 has 12 residues. Trimming left V 6 bases short and J 11 bases short, with 13 bases between.

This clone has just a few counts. CDR3 coding DNA: TGTGCCAGCAGCTTATACAGGGGGAACTATGGCTACACCTTC. Protein sequence: CASSLYRGNYGYTF. The chain joins TRBV5-4 to TRBJ1-2; 8 bases are a match to TRBD1. CDR3 length equals 14 residues. The ends lost 2 bases at V and 2 bases at J; junction bases unmatched: 2. CDR1 and CDR2 (germline): SGHNT, YYREEE (reference sequence).

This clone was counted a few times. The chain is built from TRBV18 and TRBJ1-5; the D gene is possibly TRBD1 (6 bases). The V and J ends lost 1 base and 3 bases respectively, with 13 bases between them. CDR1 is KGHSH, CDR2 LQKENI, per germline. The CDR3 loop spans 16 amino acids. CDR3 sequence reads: CASSPRGGADNQPQHF. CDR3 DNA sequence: TGTGCCAGCTCACCACGCGGGGGGGCGGACAATCAGCCCCAGCATTTT. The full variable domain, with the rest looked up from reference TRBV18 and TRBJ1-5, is NAGVMQNPRHLVRRRGQEARLRCSPMKGHSHVYWYRQLPEEGLKFMVYLQKENIIDESGMPKERFSAEFPKEGPSILRIQQVVRGDSAAYFCASSPRGGADNQPQHFGDGTRLSIL.

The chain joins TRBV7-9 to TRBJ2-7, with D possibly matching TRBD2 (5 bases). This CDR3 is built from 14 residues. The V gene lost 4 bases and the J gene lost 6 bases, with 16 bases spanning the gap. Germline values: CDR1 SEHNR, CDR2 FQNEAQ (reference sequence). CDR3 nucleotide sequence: TGTGCCAGCAGCTCCTCCGGGATTGGAAGCGAGCAGTACTTC. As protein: CASSSSGIGSEQYF.

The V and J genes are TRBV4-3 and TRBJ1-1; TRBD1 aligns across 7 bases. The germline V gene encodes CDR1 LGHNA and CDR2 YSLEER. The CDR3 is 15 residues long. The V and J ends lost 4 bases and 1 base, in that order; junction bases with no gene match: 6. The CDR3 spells CASSLRTGANTEAFF. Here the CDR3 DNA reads TGCGCCAGCAGCCTCCGGACAGGAGCGAACACTGAAGCTTTCTTT.

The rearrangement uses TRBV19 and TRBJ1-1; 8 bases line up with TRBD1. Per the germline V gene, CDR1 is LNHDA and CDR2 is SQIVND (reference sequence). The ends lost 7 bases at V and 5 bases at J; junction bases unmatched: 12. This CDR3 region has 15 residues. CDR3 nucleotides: TGTGCCAGTACCGTCTCAGGGGGCCGGGAAACTGAAGCTTTCTTT. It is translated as CASTVSGGRETEAFF.

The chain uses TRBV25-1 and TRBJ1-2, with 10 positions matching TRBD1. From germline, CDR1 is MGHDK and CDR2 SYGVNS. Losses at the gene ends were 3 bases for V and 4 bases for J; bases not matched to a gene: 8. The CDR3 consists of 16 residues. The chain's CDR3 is CASSDRGTGVFYGYTF. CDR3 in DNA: TGTGCCAGCAGTGATAGGGGGACAGGGGTATTCTATGGCTACACCTTC.

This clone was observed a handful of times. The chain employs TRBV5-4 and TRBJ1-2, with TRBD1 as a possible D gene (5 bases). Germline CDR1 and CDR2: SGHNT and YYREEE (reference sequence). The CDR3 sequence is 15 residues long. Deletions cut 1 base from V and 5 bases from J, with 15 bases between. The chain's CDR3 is CASSLMARAGYGYTF. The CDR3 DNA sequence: TGTGCCAGCAGCTTGATGGCCAGGGCAGGTTATGGCTACACCTTC.

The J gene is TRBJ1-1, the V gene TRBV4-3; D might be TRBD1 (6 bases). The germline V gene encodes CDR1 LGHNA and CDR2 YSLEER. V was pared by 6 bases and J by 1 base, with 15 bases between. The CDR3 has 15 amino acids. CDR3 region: CASSRDPGQNTEAFF. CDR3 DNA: TGCGCCAGCAGTCGAGACCCGGGACAGAACACTGAAGCTTTCTTT.

CDR3 protein: CASNSRGGDEDEQYF. CDR3 bases: TGTGCCAGCAATTCCCGAGGGGGGGACGAAGACGAGCAGTACTTC. The V gene is TRBV6-5, the J gene TRBJ2-7, with D possibly TRBD2 on 7 matching bases. The germline gives CDR1 MNHEY, CDR2 SVGAGI. The CDR3 has 15 residues. Trimming took off 7 bases at V and 5 bases at J, with 21 bases between the two ends.

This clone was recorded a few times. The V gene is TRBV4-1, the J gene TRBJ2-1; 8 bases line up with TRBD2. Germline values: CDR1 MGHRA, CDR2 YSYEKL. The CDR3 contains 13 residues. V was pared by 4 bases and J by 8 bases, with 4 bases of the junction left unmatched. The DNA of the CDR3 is TGCGCCAGCAGCCGGCGGGAGGCGGATGAGCAGTTCTTC. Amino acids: CASSRREADEQFF.

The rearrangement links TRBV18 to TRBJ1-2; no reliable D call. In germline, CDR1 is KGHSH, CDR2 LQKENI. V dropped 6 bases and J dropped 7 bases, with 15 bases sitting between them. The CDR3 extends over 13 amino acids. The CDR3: CASSRTREGGYTF. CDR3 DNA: TGTGCCAGCTCTAGGACCCGAGAGGGTGGCTACACCTTC. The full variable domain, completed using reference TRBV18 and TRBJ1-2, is NAGVMQNPRHLVRRRGQEARLRCSPMKGHSHVYWYRQLPEEGLKFMVYLQKENIIDESGMPKERFSAEFPKEGPSILRIQQVVRGDSAAYFCASSRTREGGYTFGSGTRLTVV.

CDR3 bases: TGTGCCAGCAGCGTCCGGGACTTACAAGAGACCCAGTACTTC. This gives the protein CASSVRDLQETQYF. The rearrangement uses TRBV9 and TRBJ2-5; D is possibly TRBD2 (6 bases). The germline CDR1 and CDR2 sequences are SGDLS and YYNGEE. This CDR3 has 14 residues. V shed 2 bases and J shed 2 bases, with 10 bases lying between them. Full variable domain (outside the CDR3, taken from reference TRBV9 and TRBJ2-5): DSGVTQTPKHLITATGQRVTLRCSPRSGDLSVYWYQQSLDQGLQFLIQYYNGEERAKGNILERFSAQQFPDLHSELNLSSLELGDSALYFCASSVRDLQETQYFGPGTRLLVL.

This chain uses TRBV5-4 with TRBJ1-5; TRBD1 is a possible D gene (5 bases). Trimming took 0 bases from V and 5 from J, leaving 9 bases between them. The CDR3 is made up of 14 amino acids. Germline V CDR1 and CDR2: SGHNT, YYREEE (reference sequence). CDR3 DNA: TGTGCCAGCAGCTTGGCGGGCAGGGATCAGCCCCAGCATTTT. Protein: CASSLAGRDQPQHF.

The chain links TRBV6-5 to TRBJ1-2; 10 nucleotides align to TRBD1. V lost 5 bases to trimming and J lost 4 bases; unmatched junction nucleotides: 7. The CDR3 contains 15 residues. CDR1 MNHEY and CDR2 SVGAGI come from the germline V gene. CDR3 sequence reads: CASSKRDRGSYGYTF. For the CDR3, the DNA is TGTGCCAGCAGTAAACGGGACAGGGGCAGCTATGGCTACACCTTC.

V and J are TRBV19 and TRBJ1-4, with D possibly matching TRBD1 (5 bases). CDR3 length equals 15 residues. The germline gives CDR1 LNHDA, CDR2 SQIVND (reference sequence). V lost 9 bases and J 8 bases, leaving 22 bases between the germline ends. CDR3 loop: CASTSPGGGSEKLFF. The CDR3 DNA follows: TGTGCCAGCACCTCCCCTGGGGGGGGGAGCGAAAAACTGTTTTTT.

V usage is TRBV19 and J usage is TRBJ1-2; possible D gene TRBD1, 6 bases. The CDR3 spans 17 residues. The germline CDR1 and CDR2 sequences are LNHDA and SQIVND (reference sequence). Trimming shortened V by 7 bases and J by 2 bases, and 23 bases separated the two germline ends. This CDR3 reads CASTILRGGAMNYGYTF. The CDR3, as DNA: TGTGCCAGTACTATCCTCCGTGGGGGGGCGATGAACTATGGCTACACCTTC. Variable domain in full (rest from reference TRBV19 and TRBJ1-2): DGGITQSPKYLFRKEGQNVTLSCEQNLNHDAMYWYRQDPGQGLRLIYYSQIVNDFQKGDIAEGYSVSREKKESFPLTVTSAQKNPTAFYLCASTILRGGAMNYGYTFGSGTRLTVV.

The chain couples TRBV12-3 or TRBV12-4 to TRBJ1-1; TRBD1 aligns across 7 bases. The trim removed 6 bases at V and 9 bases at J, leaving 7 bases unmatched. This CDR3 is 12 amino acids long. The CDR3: CASSIDRAKAFF. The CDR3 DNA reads TGTGCCAGCAGCATTGACAGGGCCAAAGCTTTCTTT.

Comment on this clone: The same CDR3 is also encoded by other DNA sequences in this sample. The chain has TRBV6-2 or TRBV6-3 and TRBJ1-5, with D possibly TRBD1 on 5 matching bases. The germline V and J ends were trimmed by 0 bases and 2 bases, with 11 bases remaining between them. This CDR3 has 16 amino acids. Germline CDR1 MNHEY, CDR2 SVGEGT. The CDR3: CASSYSGGVGNQPQHF. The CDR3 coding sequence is TGTGCCAGCAGTTACTCGGGAGGGGTTGGCAATCAGCCCCAGCATTTT.